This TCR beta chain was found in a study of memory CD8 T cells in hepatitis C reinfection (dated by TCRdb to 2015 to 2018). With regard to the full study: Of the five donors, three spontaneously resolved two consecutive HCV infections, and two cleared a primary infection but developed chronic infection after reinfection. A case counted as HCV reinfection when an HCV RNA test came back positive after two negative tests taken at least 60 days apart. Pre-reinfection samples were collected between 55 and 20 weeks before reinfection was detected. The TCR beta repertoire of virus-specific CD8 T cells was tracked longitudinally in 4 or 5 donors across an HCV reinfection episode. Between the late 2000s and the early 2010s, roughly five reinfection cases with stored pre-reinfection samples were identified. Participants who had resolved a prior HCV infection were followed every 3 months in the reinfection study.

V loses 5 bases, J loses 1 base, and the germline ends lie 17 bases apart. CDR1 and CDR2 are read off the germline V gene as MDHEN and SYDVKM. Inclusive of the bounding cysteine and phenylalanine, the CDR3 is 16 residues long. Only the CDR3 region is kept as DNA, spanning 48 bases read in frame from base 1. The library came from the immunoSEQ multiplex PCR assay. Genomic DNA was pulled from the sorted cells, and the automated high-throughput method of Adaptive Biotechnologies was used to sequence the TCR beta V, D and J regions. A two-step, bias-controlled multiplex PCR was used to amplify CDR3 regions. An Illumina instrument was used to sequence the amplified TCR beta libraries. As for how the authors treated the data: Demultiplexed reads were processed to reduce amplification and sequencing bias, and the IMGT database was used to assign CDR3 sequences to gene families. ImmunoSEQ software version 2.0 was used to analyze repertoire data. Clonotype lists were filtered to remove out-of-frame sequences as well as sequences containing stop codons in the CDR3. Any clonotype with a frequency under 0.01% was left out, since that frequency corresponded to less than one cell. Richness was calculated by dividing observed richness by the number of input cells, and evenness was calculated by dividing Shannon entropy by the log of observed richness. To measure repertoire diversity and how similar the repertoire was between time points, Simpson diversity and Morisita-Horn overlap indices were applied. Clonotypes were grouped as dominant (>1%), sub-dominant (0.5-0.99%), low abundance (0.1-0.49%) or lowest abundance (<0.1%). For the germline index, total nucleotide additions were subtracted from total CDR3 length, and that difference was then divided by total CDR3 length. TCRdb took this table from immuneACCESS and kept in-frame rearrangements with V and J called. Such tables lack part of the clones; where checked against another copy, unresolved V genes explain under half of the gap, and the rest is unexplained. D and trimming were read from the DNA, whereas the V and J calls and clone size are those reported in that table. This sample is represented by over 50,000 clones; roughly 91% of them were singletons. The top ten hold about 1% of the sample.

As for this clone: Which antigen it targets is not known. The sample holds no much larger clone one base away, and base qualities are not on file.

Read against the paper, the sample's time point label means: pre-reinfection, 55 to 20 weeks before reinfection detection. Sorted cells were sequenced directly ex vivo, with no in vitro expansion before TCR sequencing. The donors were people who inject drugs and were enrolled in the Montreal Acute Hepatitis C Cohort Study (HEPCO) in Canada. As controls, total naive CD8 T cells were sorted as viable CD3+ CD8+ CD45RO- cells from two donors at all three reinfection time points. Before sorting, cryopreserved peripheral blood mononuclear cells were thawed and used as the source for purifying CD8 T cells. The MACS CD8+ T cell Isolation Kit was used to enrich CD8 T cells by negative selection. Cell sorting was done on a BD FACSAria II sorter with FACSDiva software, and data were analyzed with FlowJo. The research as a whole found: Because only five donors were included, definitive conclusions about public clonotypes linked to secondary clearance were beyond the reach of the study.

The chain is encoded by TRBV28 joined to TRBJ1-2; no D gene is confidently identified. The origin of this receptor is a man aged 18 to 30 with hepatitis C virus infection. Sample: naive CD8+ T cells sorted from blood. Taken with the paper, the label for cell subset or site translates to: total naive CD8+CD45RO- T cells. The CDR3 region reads CASSLSFEDNNYGYTF. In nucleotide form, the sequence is TGTGCCAGCAGTCTATCCTTTGAGGATAATAACTATGGCTACACCTTC.